The clone carrying this T cell receptor (beta chain) was observed a handful of times. Antigen specificity is unknown. Time point here: cycle 4 day 1 (C4D1), after six to seven weeks of nivolumab. Each patient relapsed following autologous stem cell transplantation, and prior brentuximab vedotin exposure differed. The protocol was immunoSEQ multiplex PCR, while the TCRdb copy is restricted to in-frame clones and leaves out a portion. This sample has 45,000 or so clones, with roughly 73% found just once. These data belong to a study of PD-1 blockade in classical Hodgkin lymphoma. Whole-study findings and limits: CD4+ TCR diversity climbed significantly by C4D1, unlike CD8+ TCR diversity.

The CDR3 contains 13 residues. The V end lost 5 bases, the J end lost 5 bases, and 10 bases lay between the germline ends. The V gene's germline CDR1 is SEHNR and CDR2 FQNEAQ (reference sequence). This rearrangement joins TRBV7-9 to TRBJ1-5, with D uncertain. The sequence was collected from a human donor with classical Hodgkin lymphoma. Sequencing was performed on peripheral blood mononuclear cells (PBMCs), taken before the fourth cycle of nivolumab. CDR3 amino acids: CASSQDGHQPQHF. The CDR3 nucleotides are TGTGCCAGCAGCCAAGACGGGCATCAGCCCCAGCATTTT.